This T cell receptor (beta chain) was retrieved from a study of neurological immune-mediated disorders. The CDR3 spans 15 residues. Germline CDR1 reads LNHNV; CDR2 reads YYDKDF (reference sequence). V lost 0 bases, J lost 1 base, and 9 bases lay in between. Use was made of roughly 910,000 CD4+ or CD8+ T cells in sorted libraries. This clonotype was seen at least ten times. cDNA synthesis was performed by 5'RACE with 10-nucleotide random UMIs. TCRdb reanalysed the 5' RACE reads using MiXCR and keeps one entry per CDR3 protein. In the table there are about 48,000 distinct CDR3 sequences, about 5% of which are singletons.

This TCR was recovered from a woman in her late teens or twenties with multiple sclerosis. This sequence joins TRBV15 and TRBJ1-2, with D hard to call. The sequencing sample was made of CD4+ T cells from blood. The CDR3 loop is CATSRDLQINYGYTF. The CDR3 DNA reads as TGTGCCACCAGCAGAGATCTCCAGATTAACTATGGCTACACCTTC.